This passage covers 7 T cell receptor beta chains from one sample sequenced in a study of T cell responses to AZD1222 COVID-19 vaccine. The data were produced by immunoSEQ multiplex PCR, yet TCRdb's version contains in-frame clones alone and is incomplete. The data hold 150,000 or so clones, with around 90% observed a single time. Sample: peripheral blood, taken on day 0 of AZD1222 vaccination. Source of these receptors: an adult in good health.

The chain uses TRBV29-1 and TRBJ2-3, with 13 positions matching TRBD2. Germline V gene lookup returns CDR1 SQVTM and CDR2 ANQGSEA. The CDR3 has 13 amino acids. J gave up 4 bases and V 7 bases, and 2 bases lay outside the gene matches. As DNA, the CDR3 is TGCAGCGCCGGGACTAGCGGGGCAGATACGCAGTATTTT. It specifies CSAGTSGADTQYF.

Many counts were recorded for this clone. The V call is TRBV6-5, the J call TRBJ2-1, with unresolved D. CDR1 MNHEY and CDR2 SVGAGI come from the germline V gene. Trimming stripped 0 bases from V and 8 bases from J, with 11 bases between. The CDR3 loop spans 14 amino acids. CDR3 loop: CASSYSNDADEQFF. The DNA for the CDR3 is TGTGCCAGCAGTTACTCGAACGATGCAGATGAGCAGTTCTTC.

In its sample, this clone was seen once. J is TRBJ1-2 and V is TRBV19; D gene uncertain. The CDR3 is 14 residues long. V shed 7 bases and J shed 7 bases, with 19 bases lying between them. CDR1 LNHDA and CDR2 SQIVND come from the germline V gene (reference sequence). DNA of the CDR3: TGTGCCAGTACCTTGGACGGGAAATTGGGTGGCTACACCTTC. Its translation is CASTLDGKLGGYTF.

The genes are TRBV9 and TRBJ1-6; TRBD1 matches 10 bases. The CDR3 has 15 residues. Germline V gene sequence: CDR1 SGDLS, CDR2 YYNGEE. Trimming at V came to 4 bases and at J to 8 bases, leaving 6 bases not matched to a gene. CDR3 residues: CASSPGTGEYSPLHF. DNA of the CDR3: TGTGCCAGCAGCCCAGGGACAGGGGAATATTCACCCCTCCACTTT. The entire variable domain, with the rest obtained from reference TRBV9 and TRBJ1-6, is as follows: DSGVTQTPKHLITATGQRVTLRCSPRSGDLSVYWYQQSLDQGLQFLIQYYNGEERAKGNILERFSAQQFPDLHSELNLSSLELGDSALYFCASSPGTGEYSPLHFGNGTRLTVT.

The rearrangement uses TRBV6-6 and TRBJ1-5; D call uncertain. Germline values: CDR1 MNHNY, CDR2 SVGAGI (reference sequence). Trimming shortened V by 6 bases and J by 2 bases, and 11 bases separated the two germline ends. This CDR3 contains 14 residues. The CDR3 DNA follows: TGTGCCAGCAGAATAGGGCTGGGCAATCAGCCCCAGCATTTT. Translated, it gives CASRIGLGNQPQHF.

This chain uses TRBV15 with TRBJ2-3; D remains ambiguous. Germline CDR1 is LNHNV and CDR2 is YYDKDF (reference sequence). Trimming cost V 1 base and J 4 bases, with 9 bases left between them. This CDR3 is 14 amino acids long. CDR3 DNA sequence: TGTGCCACCAGCAGAGTAGATCGGCCAGATACGCAGTATTTT. It translates to CATSRVDRPDTQYF. The entire variable domain, with the rest obtained from reference TRBV15 and TRBJ2-3, is as follows: DAMVIQNPRYQVTQFGKPVTLSCSQTLNHNVMYWYQQKSSQAPKLLFHYYDKDFNNEADTPDNFQSRRPNTSFCFLDIRSPGLGDTAMYLCATSRVDRPDTQYFGPGTRLTVL.

The chain employs TRBV14 and TRBJ2-7, with TRBD1 identical over 12 bases. The CDR3 spans 17 residues. V lost 1 base, J lost 4 bases, and 8 bases stayed unmatched. Germline CDR1 SGHDN, CDR2 FVKESK. CDR3 amino acids: CASSQASGDRGLYEQYF. CDR3 coding DNA: TGTGCCAGCAGCCAAGCCTCGGGGGACAGGGGGCTGTACGAGCAGTACTTC.